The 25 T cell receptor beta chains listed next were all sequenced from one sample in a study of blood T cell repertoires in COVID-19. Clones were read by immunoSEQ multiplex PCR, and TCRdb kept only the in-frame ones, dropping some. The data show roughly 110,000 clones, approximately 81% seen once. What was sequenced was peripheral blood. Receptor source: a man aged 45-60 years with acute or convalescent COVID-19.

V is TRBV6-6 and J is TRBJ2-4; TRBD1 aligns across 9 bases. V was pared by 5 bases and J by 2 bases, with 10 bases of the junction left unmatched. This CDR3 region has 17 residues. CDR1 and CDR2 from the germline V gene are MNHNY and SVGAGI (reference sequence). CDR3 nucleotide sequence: TGTGCCAGCAGTCTTACCCCGACAGGGGGGACCAAAAACATTCAGTACTTC. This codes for CASSLTPTGGTKNIQYF.

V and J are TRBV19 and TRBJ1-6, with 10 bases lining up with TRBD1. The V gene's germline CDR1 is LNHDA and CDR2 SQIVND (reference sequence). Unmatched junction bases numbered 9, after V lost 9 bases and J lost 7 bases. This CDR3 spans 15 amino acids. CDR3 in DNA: TGTGCCAGCCAAATGACAGGGGGCTCAAATTCACCCCTCCACTTT. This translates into CASQMTGGSNSPLHF. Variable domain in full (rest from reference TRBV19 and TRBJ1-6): DGGITQSPKYLFRKEGQNVTLSCEQNLNHDAMYWYRQDPGQGLRLIYYSQIVNDFQKGDIAEGYSVSREKKESFPLTVTSAQKNPTAFYLCASQMTGGSNSPLHFGNGTRLTVT.

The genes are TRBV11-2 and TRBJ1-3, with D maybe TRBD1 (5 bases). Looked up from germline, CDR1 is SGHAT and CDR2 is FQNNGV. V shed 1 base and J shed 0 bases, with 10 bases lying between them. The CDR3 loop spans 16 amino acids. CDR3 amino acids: CASSLVLQVSGNTIYF. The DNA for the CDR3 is TGTGCCAGCAGCTTAGTTTTACAGGTCTCTGGAAACACCATATATTTT. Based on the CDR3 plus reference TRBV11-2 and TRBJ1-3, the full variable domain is EAGVAQSPRYKIIEKRQSVAFWCNPISGHATLYWYQQILGQGPKLLIQFQNNGVVDDSQLPKDRFSAERLKGVDSTLKIQPAKLEDSAVYLCASSLVLQVSGNTIYFGEGSWLTVV.

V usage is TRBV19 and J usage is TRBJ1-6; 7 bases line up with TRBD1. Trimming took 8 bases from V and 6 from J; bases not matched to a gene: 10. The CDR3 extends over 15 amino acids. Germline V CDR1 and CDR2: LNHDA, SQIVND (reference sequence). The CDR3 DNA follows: TGTGCCAGTGACCTTACAGGGGTGACTAATTCACCCCTCCACTTT. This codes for CASDLTGVTNSPLHF.

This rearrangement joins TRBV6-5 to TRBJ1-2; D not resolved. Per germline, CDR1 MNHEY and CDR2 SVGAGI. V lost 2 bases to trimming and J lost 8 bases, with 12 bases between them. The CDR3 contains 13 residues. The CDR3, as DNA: TGTGCCAGCAGTTACGAGGCCTACGGGGGCTACACCTTC. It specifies CASSYEAYGGYTF.

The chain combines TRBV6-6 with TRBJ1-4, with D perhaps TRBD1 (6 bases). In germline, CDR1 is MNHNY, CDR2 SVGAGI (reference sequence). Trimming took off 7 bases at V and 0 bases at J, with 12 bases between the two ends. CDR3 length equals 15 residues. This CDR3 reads CASNLGGATNEKLFF. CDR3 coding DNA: TGTGCCAGCAACCTAGGGGGGGCAACTAATGAAAAACTGTTTTTT.

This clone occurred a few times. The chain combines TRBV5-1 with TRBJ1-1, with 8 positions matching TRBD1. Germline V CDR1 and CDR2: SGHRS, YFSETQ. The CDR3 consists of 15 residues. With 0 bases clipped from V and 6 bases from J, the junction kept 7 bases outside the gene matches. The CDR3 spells CASSLVARGRAEAFF. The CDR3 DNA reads TGCGCCAGCAGCTTGGTGGCCAGGGGGCGTGCTGAAGCTTTCTTT.

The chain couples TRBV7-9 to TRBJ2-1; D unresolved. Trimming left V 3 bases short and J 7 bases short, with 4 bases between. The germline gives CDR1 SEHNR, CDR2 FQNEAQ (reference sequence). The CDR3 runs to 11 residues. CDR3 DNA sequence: TGTGCCAGCAGCTTCCGGAATGAGCAGTTCTTC. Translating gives CASSFRNEQFF.

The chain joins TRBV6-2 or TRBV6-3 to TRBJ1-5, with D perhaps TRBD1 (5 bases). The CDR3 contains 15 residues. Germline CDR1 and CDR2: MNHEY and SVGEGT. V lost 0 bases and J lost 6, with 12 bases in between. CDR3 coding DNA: TGTGCCAGCAGTTACTCCGGCGGGACGGGTCAGCCCCAGCATTTT. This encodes CASSYSGGTGQPQHF.

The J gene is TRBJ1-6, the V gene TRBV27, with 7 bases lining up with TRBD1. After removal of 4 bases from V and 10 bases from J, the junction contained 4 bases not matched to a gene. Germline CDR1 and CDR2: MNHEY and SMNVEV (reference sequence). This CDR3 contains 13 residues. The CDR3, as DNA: TGTGCCAGCAGTTGGGGGACAGAGTCACCCCTCCACTTT. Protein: CASSWGTESPLHF.

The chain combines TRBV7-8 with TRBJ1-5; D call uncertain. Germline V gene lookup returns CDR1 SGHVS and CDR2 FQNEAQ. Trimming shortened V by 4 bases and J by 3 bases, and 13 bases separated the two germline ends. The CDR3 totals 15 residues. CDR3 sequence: CASSSRHGNNQPQHF. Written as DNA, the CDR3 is TGTGCCAGCAGCTCACGACACGGTAACAATCAGCCCCAGCATTTT.

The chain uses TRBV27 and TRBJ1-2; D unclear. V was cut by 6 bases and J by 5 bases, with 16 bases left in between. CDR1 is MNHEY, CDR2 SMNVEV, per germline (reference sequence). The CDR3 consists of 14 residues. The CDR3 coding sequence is TGTGCCAGCAGCCCAACGGGAGAAACTTATGGCTACACCTTC. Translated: CASSPTGETYGYTF.

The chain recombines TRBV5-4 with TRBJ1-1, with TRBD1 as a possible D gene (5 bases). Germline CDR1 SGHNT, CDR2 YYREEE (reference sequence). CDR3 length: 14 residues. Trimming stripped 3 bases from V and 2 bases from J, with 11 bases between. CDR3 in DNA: TGTGCCAGCAGCTCCCGGGGGACTAACACTGAAGCTTTCTTT. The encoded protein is CASSSRGTNTEAFF.

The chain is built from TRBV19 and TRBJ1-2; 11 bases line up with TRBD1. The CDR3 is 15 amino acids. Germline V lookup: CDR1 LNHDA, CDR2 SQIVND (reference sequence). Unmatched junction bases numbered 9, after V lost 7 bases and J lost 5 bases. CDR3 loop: CASTQDRGLWYGYTF. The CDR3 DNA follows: TGTGCCAGTACCCAGGACAGGGGGCTTTGGTATGGCTACACCTTC.

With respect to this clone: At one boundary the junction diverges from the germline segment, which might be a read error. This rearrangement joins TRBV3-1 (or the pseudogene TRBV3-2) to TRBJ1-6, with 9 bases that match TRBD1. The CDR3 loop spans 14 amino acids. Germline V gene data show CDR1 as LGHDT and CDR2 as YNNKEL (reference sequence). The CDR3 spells CASTQGTGNSPLHF. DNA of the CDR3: TGTGCCAGCACCCAAGGGACAGGGAATTCACCCCTCCACTTT.

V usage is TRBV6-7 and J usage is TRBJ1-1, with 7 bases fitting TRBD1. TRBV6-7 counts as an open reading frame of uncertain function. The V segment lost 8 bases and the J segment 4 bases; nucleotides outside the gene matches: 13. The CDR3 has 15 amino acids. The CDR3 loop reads CASALTNRGATEAFF. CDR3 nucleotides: TGTGCCAGCGCCCTTACTAACAGGGGCGCCACTGAAGCTTTCTTT.

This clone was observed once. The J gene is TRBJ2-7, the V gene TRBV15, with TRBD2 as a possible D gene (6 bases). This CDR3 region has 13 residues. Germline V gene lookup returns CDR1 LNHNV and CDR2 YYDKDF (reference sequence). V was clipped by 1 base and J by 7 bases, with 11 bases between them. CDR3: CATSRGPGREQYV. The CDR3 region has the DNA TGTGCCACCAGCAGAGGGCCAGGGAGGGAGCAGTACGTC.

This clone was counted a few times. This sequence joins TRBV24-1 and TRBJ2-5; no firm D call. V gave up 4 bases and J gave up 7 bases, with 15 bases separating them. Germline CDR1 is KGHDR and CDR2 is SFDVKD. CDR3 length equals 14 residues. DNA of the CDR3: TGTGCCACCAGTGAACCCGGGTCCCTCGGGACCCAGTACTTC. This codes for CATSEPGSLGTQYF.

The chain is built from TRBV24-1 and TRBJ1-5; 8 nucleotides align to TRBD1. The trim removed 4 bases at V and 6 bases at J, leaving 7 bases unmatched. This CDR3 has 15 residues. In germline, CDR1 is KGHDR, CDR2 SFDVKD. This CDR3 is CATSDSGQVFQPQHF. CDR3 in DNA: TGTGCCACCAGTGACTCGGGACAGGTTTTTCAGCCCCAGCATTTT.

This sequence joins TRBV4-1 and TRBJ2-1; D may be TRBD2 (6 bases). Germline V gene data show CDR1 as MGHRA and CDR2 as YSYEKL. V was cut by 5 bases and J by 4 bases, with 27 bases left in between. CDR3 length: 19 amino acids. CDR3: CASSVWTLGGTSSYNEQFF. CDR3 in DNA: TGCGCCAGCAGCGTTTGGACACTCGGCGGCACTAGCAGTTACAATGAGCAGTTCTTC.

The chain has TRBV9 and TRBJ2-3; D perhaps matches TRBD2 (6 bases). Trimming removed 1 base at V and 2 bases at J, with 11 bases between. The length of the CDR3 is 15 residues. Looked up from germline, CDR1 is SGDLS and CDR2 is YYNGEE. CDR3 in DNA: TGTGCCAGCAGCGTATTAGCGGCCCCCACAGATACGCAGTATTTT. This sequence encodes CASSVLAAPTDTQYF.

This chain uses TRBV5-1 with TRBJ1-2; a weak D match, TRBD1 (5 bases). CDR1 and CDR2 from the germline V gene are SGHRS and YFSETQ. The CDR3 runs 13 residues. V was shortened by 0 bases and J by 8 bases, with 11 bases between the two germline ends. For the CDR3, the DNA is TGCGCCAGCAGCTTGGGGTCAGGGCTCGGCTACACCTTC. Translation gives CASSLGSGLGYTF.

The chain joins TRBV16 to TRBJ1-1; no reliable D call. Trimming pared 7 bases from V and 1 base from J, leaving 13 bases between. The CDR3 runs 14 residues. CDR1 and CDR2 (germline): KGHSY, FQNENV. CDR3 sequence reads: CASTSRAANTEAFF. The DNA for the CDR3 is TGTGCCAGCACCTCGCGGGCCGCGAACACTGAAGCTTTCTTT.

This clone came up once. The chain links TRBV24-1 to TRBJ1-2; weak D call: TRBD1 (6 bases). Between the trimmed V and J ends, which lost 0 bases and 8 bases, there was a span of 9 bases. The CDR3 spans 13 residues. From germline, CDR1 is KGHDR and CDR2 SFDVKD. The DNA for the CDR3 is TGTGCCACCAGTGATTTGACCACAGGGGGCTACACCTTC. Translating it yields CATSDLTTGGYTF.

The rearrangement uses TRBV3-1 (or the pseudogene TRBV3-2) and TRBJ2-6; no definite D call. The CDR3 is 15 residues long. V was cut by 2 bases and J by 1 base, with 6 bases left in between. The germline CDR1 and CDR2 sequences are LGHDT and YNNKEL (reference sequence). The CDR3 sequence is CASSQQRSGANVLTF. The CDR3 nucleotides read TGTGCCAGCAGCCAACAGAGGTCTGGGGCCAACGTCCTGACTTTC.